This T cell receptor (beta chain) was sequenced for a study of T-cell reconstitution after alpha-beta-depleted transplantation in children (dated by TCRdb to 2016 to 2018). In terms of the full investigation: T-cell immune reconstitution after TCRalphabeta/CD19-depleted allogeneic hematopoietic cell transplantation in children was quantitatively tracked in the study by means of TCR repertoire profiling.

This clonotype has a count of ten or more. Its antigen is currently not known. No much larger clonotype is one base removed from it; base qualities were not supplied. Preparation of the library involved PCR. TCRdb lists the instrument as Illumina HiSeq 2500. Molecular barcoding was employed in the preparation of TCR libraries, with unique molecular identifiers being used to normalize TCRbeta repertoire quantification. TCRdb itself trimmed the public reads at Q25 with fastp, ran MiXCR and retained productive beta chains. Each CDR3 protein appears once, grouped with its most common genes and DNA. Across this sample there are 100,000 to 120,000 distinct CDR3 sequences, with about 9.4% seen only once. Of the sample, approximately 7.6% falls within the top ten clones. V loses 6 bases, J loses 4 bases, and the germline ends lie 18 bases apart. The CDR3 sequence holds 16 residues, the cysteine and phenylalanine included. The DNA shown is the 48-base CDR3, in frame from base 1. The germline V gene (reference sequence) yields MNHEY for CDR1 and SMNVEV for CDR2.

This clonotype originated in a human donor who donated a stem cell graft to a child with acute lymphoblastic leukemia. The sample here was PBMCs from the stem cell graft donor, taken from the stem cell graft. This chain is built from TRBV27 and TRBJ1-4; a confident D gene designation cannot be given. The CDR3 region reads CASSPQTATFNEKLFF. The DNA sequence is TGTGCCAGCAGCCCACAGACCGCTACATTTAATGAAAAACTGTTTTTT.